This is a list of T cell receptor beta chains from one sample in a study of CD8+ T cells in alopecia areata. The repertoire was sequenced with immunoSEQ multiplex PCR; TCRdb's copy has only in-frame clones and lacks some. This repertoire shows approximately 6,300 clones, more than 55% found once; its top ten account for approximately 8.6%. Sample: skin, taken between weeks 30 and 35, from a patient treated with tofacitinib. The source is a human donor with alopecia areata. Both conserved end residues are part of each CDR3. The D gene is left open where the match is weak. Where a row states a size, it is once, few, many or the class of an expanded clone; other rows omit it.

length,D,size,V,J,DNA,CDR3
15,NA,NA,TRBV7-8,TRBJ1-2,TGTGCCAGCAGCCCCGGACATTTTCCCAACTATGGCTACACCTTC,CASSPGHFPNYGYTF
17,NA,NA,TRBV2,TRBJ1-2,TGTGCCAGCAGGGCCCGTCAACGGGGTAAAACTAACTATGGCTACACCTTC,CASRARQRGKTNYGYTF
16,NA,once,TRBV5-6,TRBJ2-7,TGTGCCAGCAGCCGGGCCAGGGTATTGTTCTCCTACGAGCAGTACTTC,CASSRARVLFSYEQYF
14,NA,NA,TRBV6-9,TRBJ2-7,TGTGCCAGCAGTGAGGGTCAGAACCCCTACGAGCAGTACTTC,CASSEGQNPYEQYF
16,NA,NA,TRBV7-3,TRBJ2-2,TGTGCCAGCAGCGCCATTAGGGGGTCGAACACCGGGGAGCTGTTTTTT,CASSAIRGSNTGELFF
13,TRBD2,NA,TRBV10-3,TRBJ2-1,TGTGCCATCGCGGCGGGAGGGAGCGATGAGCAGTTCTTC,CAIAAGGSDEQFF
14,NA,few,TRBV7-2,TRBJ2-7,TGTGCCAGCAGCTTAGAGGTCTGGGGATACGAGCAGTACTTC,CASSLEVWGYEQYF
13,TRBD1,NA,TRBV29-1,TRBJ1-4,TGCAGCGTACGGACAGGGTTGTATGAAAAACTGTTTTTT,CSVRTGLYEKLFF
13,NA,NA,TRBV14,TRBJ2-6,TGTGCCAGCGGAACCTCAGGGGCCAACGTCCTGACTTTC,CASGTSGANVLTF
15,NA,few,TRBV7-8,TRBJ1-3,TGTGCCAGCAGCTCCCTTACAGGGTCTGGAAACACCATATATTTT,CASSSLTGSGNTIYF
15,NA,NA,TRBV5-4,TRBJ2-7,TGTGCCAGCAGCTTCCCGGGAGCCAGGGGGAGCGAGCAGTACTTC,CASSFPGARGSEQYF
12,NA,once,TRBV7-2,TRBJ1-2,TGTGCCAGCAGCTTAGACGGCCATGGCTACACCTTC,CASSLDGHGYTF
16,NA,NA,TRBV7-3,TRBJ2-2,TGTGCCAGCAGCCCTCCAGGGGTAACGTCGGCAGGGGAGCTGTTTTTT,CASSPPGVTSAGELFF
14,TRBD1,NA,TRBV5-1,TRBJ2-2,TGCGCCAGCAGCTTGCGGACAGGGTCCGGGGAGCTGTTTTTT,CASSLRTGSGELFF
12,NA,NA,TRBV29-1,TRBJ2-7,TGCAGCGTTGAGGACAGTACCTACGAGCAGTACTTC,CSVEDSTYEQYF
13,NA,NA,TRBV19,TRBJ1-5,TGTGCCAGTACTCCCCCGGGTTGGCAGCCCCAGCATTTT,CASTPPGWQPQHF
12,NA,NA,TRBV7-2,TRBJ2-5,TGTGCCAGCAGCTTAGCGCGGGAGACCCAGTACTTC,CASSLARETQYF
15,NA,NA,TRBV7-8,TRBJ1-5,TGTGCCAGCAGTTCCCTGGGGGAAAGGGATCAGCCCCAGCATTTT,CASSSLGERDQPQHF
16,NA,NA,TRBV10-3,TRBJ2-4,TGTGCCATCAGTGACTCTCCCCAGGGAGCCAAAAACATTCAGTACTTC,CAISDSPQGAKNIQYF
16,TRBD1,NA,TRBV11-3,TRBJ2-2,TGTGCCAGCAGCCTATCCGGGACAGGATCGGCCGGGGAGCTGTTTTTT,CASSLSGTGSAGELFF
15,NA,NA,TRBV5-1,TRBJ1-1,TGCGCCAGCAGCCCGAGAGAGACAACTAGCGGGGTGGCTTTCTTT,CASSPRETTSGVAFF
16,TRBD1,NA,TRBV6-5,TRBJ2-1,TGTGCCAGCAGTTACGCGGGGACAGGGGGCGTCAATGAGCAGTTCTTC,CASSYAGTGGVNEQFF